This is a list of T cell receptor beta chains from one sample in a study of shared T cell receptors in the human thymus. Only in-frame clones appear in the TCRdb table, and some are missing; sequencing was by immunoSEQ multiplex PCR. This sample has about 660,000 clones, with around 87% found just once. Separately, the same data were catalogued under a study of human thymus T cells.

Sequencing was carried out using thymocytes. The receptors stem from a boy younger than two with a congenital heart defect. The CDR3 runs from the conserved cysteine through the conserved F or W. The D gene is left open where the match is weak. Size tells how often a clone was seen (once, few, many) or the class of an expanded clone, and some rows leave it out.

V gene	J gene	clone size	D gene	CDR3 DNA	CDR3 protein
TRBV6-1	TRBJ2-7	-	-	TGTGCCAGCAGTGAAATCGGGGGAGCAAACCACGAGCAGTACTTC	CASSEIGGANHEQYF
TRBV4-3	TRBJ2-3	-	TRBD2	TGCGCCAGCAGCCAAGAGCTTGGGGTAGCGGGGGGCCGGGATACGCAGTATTTT	CASSQELGVAGGRDTQYF
TRBV6-6	TRBJ2-6	-	-	TGTGCCAGCAGTTACTCGAAGGGGGCTGGGGCCAACGTCCTGACTTTC	CASSYSKGAGANVLTF
TRBV7-6	TRBJ1-2	-	-	TGTGCCAGCAGCCCAGGCGGAGGTAGCGACTATGGCTACACCTTC	CASSPGGGSDYGYTF
TRBV4-1	TRBJ1-2	-	-	TGCGCCAGCAGCCAGGGACACCAAAACAACTATGGCTACACCTTC	CASSQGHQNNYGYTF
TRBV4-1	TRBJ1-2	-	-	TGCGCCAGCAGCTCAACTTCTGCAGGCATCTATGGCTACACCTTC	CASSSTSAGIYGYTF
TRBV15	TRBJ1-1	-	-	TGTGCCACCAGCAGAGTCTGGGCGGAGGGAGACACTGAAGCTTTCTTT	CATSRVWAEGDTEAFF
TRBV12-5	TRBJ2-1	-	-	TGTGCTAGTGGTTTGACCACCGAAGCGGACAGCTCCTACAATGAGCAGTTCTTC	CASGLTTEADSSYNEQFF
TRBV6-4	TRBJ2-1	once	TRBD2	TGTGCCAGCAGACCTCAAGCGGGGGACTACAATGAGCAGTTCTTC	CASRPQAGDYNEQFF
TRBV5-5	TRBJ1-2	-	-	TGTGCCAGCAGCTCTCACAGGGAGGGGGATGGCTACACCTTC	CASSSHREGDGYTF
TRBV14	TRBJ2-7	-	TRBD2	TGTGCCAGCAGCCAATTTAGTTCTAGCGGGATAGGGTACGAGCAGTACTTC	CASSQFSSSGIGYEQYF